Listed here are 26 T cell receptor beta chains from one sample, sequenced in a study of T cells in Graves' hyperthyroidism and ophthalmopathy. TCR beta CDR3 sequences were amplified from RNA transcripts. RT-PCR in the first round (using the HTBI primer set) targeted the TCR CDR3. TCRdb re-called the multiplex PCR reads through MiXCR, storing one row per CDR3 protein. The sample has approximately 490,000 distinct CDR3 sequences, approximately 22% seen once. Sequencing was done on a sample of blood. These receptors were obtained from a woman in her 70s with Graves' ophthalmopathy.

This clonotype occurred many times. The rearrangement uses TRBV2 and TRBJ2-7; D might be TRBD1 (6 bases). Deletions cut 7 bases from V and 3 bases from J, with 19 bases between. Germline CDR1 reads SNHLY; CDR2 reads FYNNEI. The CDR3 is made up of 15 amino acids. The DNA of the CDR3 is TGTGCCAGCACCCGAGTCGCAGGGGCTATCTACGAGCAGTACTTC. Protein product: CASTRVAGAIYEQYF.

The sample holds a few counts of this clonotype. The CDR3 loop is CASSPVAGSPDTQYF. The DNA for the CDR3 is TGTGCCAGCTCACCCGTGGCTGGGTCCCCAGATACGCAGTATTTT. V is TRBV18 and J is TRBJ2-3; D gene ambiguous. Trimming shortened V by 3 bases and J by 4 bases, and 14 bases separated the two germline ends. Germline V CDR1 and CDR2: KGHSH, LQKENI. This CDR3 is built from 15 residues. Variable domain in full (rest from reference TRBV18 and TRBJ2-3): NAGVMQNPRHLVRRRGQEARLRCSPMKGHSHVYWYRQLPEEGLKFMVYLQKENIIDESGMPKERFSAEFPKEGPSILRIQQVVRGDSAAYFCASSPVAGSPDTQYFGPGTRLTVL.

The CDR3 spells CASTLRPGEQYF. CDR3 DNA: TGTGCCAGCACACTTCGGCCCGGGGAGCAGTACTTC. The chain uses TRBV28 and TRBJ2-7; D remains unclear. V lost 7 bases and J lost 7, with 14 bases in between. The CDR3 has 12 residues. Germline V lookup: CDR1 MDHEN, CDR2 SYDVKM.

The chain is built from TRBV27 and TRBJ2-2, with 9 bases aligning to TRBD2. Unmatched junction bases numbered 16, after V lost 5 bases and J lost 3 bases. CDR1 and CDR2 from the germline V gene are MNHEY and SMNVEV (reference sequence). The CDR3 consists of 19 residues. The CDR3 nucleotides read TGTGCCAGCAGTATCTCAAGTTGGGGCGGGAGGGCGGACACCGGGGAGCTGTTTTTT. Residues: CASSISSWGGRADTGELFF.

This clonotype was observed at least ten times. The V call is TRBV28, the J call TRBJ2-4; 7 bases align to TRBD1. The CDR3 extends over 17 amino acids. Germline trimming cut 7 bases from V and 1 base from J; bases unmatched to any gene: 13. In germline, CDR1 is MDHEN, CDR2 SYDVKM. The DNA for the CDR3 is TGTGCCAGCAACACCCCGGGACAGCCAGGGGCCAAAAACATTCAGTACTTC. Translated, it gives CASNTPGQPGAKNIQYF.

This sequence joins TRBV29-1 and TRBJ2-6; 7 nucleotides line up with TRBD1. Germline lookup yields CDR1 SQVTM and CDR2 ANQGSEA. The CDR3 sequence is 17 residues long. Trimming cost V 3 bases and J 0 bases; bases outside gene matches: 8. CDR3 sequence (DNA): TGCAGCGTTGATAGCCGGGACAGATTCTCTGGGGCCAACGTCCTGACTTTC. Amino acid sequence: CSVDSRDRFSGANVLTF.

This clonotype was recorded a few times. The chain combines TRBV19 with TRBJ2-6; a weak D match, TRBD1 (5 bases). With 1 base removed from V and 2 bases from J, the gap between germline ends came to 15 bases. Germline V lookup: CDR1 LNHDA, CDR2 SQIVND (reference sequence). The CDR3 length is 18 residues. CDR3 sequence reads: CASSIGVQGLAGANVLTF. In nucleotides, the CDR3 is TGTGCCAGTAGTATAGGGGTCCAGGGCCTTGCTGGGGCCAACGTCCTGACTTTC.

This clonotype has a count of ten or more. The rearrangement uses TRBV5-1 and TRBJ1-5, with D perhaps matching TRBD1 (6 bases). This CDR3 is 14 amino acids long. Trimming shortened V by 0 bases and J by 7 bases, and 11 bases separated the two germline ends. CDR1 and CDR2 (germline): SGHRS, YFSETQ. This CDR3 reads CASSLEGGKQPQHF. The DNA for the CDR3 is TGCGCCAGCAGCTTGGAAGGGGGGAAACAGCCCCAGCATTTT.

This clonotype has at least ten counts. The chain is built from TRBV30 and TRBJ1-5; D might be TRBD1 (5 bases). Between the trimmed V and J ends, which lost 1 base and 1 base, there was a span of 17 bases. Germline V gene lookup returns CDR1 GTSNPN and CDR2 SVGIG (reference sequence). This CDR3 spans 17 amino acids. In DNA form, the CDR3 reads TGTGCCTGGAGTGGGGGCAGGGAGACTGTAAGCAATCAGCCCCAGCATTTT. Its translation: CAWSGGRETVSNQPQHF.

The gene calls are TRBV30 and TRBJ2-5; 9 bases fit TRBD1. The CDR3 is 15 amino acids. V dropped 3 bases and J dropped 3; count of bases not matched to a gene: 8. Germline CDR1 GTSNPN, CDR2 SVGIG (reference sequence). CDR3 residues: CAWRSGTGKKETQYF. The CDR3 DNA is TGTGCCTGGAGATCCGGGACAGGGAAGAAAGAGACCCAGTACTTC. The entire variable domain, with the rest obtained from reference TRBV30 and TRBJ2-5, is as follows: SQTIHQWPATLVQPVGSPLSLECTVEGTSNPNLYWYRQAAGRGLQLLFYSVGIGQISSEVPQNLSASRPQDRQFILSSKKLLLSDSGFYLCAWRSGTGKKETQYFGPGTRLLVL.

The chain has TRBV12-3 or TRBV12-4 and TRBJ2-5, with 8 positions matching TRBD1. V was clipped by 6 bases and J by 5 bases; unmatched bases: 11. The CDR3 runs 15 residues. The CDR3 loop reads CASRPPTGAGETQYF. For the CDR3, the DNA is TGTGCCAGCAGACCCCCGACAGGGGCGGGGGAGACCCAGTACTTC.

The chain uses TRBV10-1 and TRBJ1-3; TRBD1 matches at 10 bases. The CDR3 is 13 residues long. J lost 7 bases, V lost 4 bases, and 1 base had no gene match. Per the germline V gene, CDR1 is WNHNN and CDR2 is SYGVQD (reference sequence). CDR3 DNA sequence: TGCGCCAGCAGTGGACAGGGGGCTAACACCATATATTTT. Its translation: CASSGQGANTIYF.

The chain uses TRBV5-1 and TRBJ2-1; TRBD2 matches 9 bases. The germline gives CDR1 SGHRS, CDR2 YFSETQ. V trimming: 4 bases; J trimming: 0 bases; junction bases outside the gene matches: 17. The CDR3 length is 20 residues. The CDR3 loop reads CASSRAETSGRRSSYNEQFF. The CDR3 bases are TGCGCCAGCAGCAGAGCTGAGACTAGCGGCCGGCGTAGCTCCTACAATGAGCAGTTCTTC.

V usage is TRBV5-1 and J usage is TRBJ2-7; 11 bases match TRBD1. Germline CDR1 is SGHRS and CDR2 is YFSETQ. The CDR3 length is 15 residues. V shed 4 bases, J shed 0 bases, and the junction held 3 bases outside the gene matches. The CDR3 DNA reads as TGCGCCAGCAGCGCGGGGACAGGGGGCTCCTACGAGCAGTACTTC. Encoded protein: CASSAGTGGSYEQYF. Full variable domain (outside the CDR3, taken from reference TRBV5-1 and TRBJ2-7): KAGVTQTPRYLIKTRGQQVTLSCSPISGHRSVSWYQQTPGQGLQFLFEYFSETQRNKGNFPGRFSGRQFSNSRSEMNVSTLELGDSALYLCASSAGTGGSYEQYFGPGTRLTVT.

This clonotype was recorded a few times. The chain recombines TRBV6-1 with TRBJ2-3; 13 nucleotides line up with TRBD2. Germline V gene lookup returns CDR1 MNHNS and CDR2 SASEGT. V lost 6 bases and J lost 7; bases outside the gene matches: 7. The CDR3 is 15 residues long. This chain's CDR3 is CASRWTSGSRNTQYF. Written as DNA, the CDR3 is TGTGCCAGCAGATGGACTAGCGGGAGTAGGAATACGCAGTATTTT.

Comment on this clonotype: A much larger clone is a single base away; this may be a read error. The CDR3 is CANSSAGAGEADTQYF. For the CDR3, the DNA is TGTGCCAACAGTTCGGCGGGAGCGGGAGAGGCAGATACGCAGTATTTT. This chain joins TRBV28 and TRBJ2-3; TRBD2 matches 8 bases. The CDR3 totals 16 residues. CDR1 and CDR2 (germline): MDHEN, SYDVKM.

In its sample, this clonotype was seen many times. The rearrangement uses TRBV19 and TRBJ1-1; 12 bases align to TRBD1. CDR1 and CDR2 (germline): LNHDA, SQIVND (reference sequence). Trimming cost V 2 bases and J 5 bases; bases outside gene matches: 12. The CDR3 runs to 18 residues. CDR3 sequence (DNA): TGTGCCAGTAGTATACTCACCGGGACAGGGGGCGCGAGGACTGAAGCTTTCTTT. Protein sequence: CASSILTGTGGARTEAFF.

This chain links TRBV20-1 with TRBJ2-4; D not resolved. The V end lost 5 bases, the J end lost 0 bases, and 14 bases lay between the germline ends. Germline CDR1 reads DFQATT; CDR2 reads SNEGSKA (reference sequence). CDR3 length equals 15 residues. The CDR3 protein is CSADGLPIAKNIQYF. Written as DNA, the CDR3 is TGCAGTGCTGATGGTCTCCCTATAGCCAAAAACATTCAGTACTTC.

This clonotype was observed a handful of times. The V call is TRBV9, the J call TRBJ2-5, with 11 bases identical to TRBD2. Germline lookup yields CDR1 SGDLS and CDR2 YYNGEE. This CDR3 is built from 15 residues. The ends lost 3 bases at V and 5 bases at J; junction bases unmatched: 6. The CDR3 DNA follows: TGTGCCAGCAGCGGAATAGCGGGAGGGCCTGAGACCCAGTACTTC. As protein: CASSGIAGGPETQYF.

This clonotype occurred a few times. The rearrangement uses TRBV15 and TRBJ2-2; the D gene could be TRBD1 or TRBD2 (5 bases each). Germline V gives CDR1 LNHNV, CDR2 YYDKDF (reference sequence). The CDR3 is 16 amino acids. V was shortened by 1 base and J by 5 bases, with 14 bases between the two germline ends. CDR3 nucleotides: TGTGCCACCAGCAGAGGGGGCGCGGGTTATACCGGGGAGCTGTTTTTT. It specifies CATSRGGAGYTGELFF.

The gene calls are TRBV19 and TRBJ2-1; TRBD1 is a possible D gene (6 bases). The CDR3 length is 14 residues. CDR1 and CDR2 (germline): LNHDA, SQIVND (reference sequence). V was shortened by 3 bases and J by 4 bases, with 10 bases between the two germline ends. The CDR3, as DNA: TGTGCCAGTAGTATCGGGACATATTACAATGAGCAGTTCTTC. The encoded protein is CASSIGTYYNEQFF. Drawing the rest from reference TRBV19 and TRBJ2-1, the complete variable domain is DGGITQSPKYLFRKEGQNVTLSCEQNLNHDAMYWYRQDPGQGLRLIYYSQIVNDFQKGDIAEGYSVSREKKESFPLTVTSAQKNPTAFYLCASSIGTYYNEQFFGPGTRLTVL.

The CDR3 nucleotides read TGCGCCGGACAGTGGGCCGGGGAGCAGTACTTC. It codes for CAGQWAGEQYF. J is TRBJ2-7 and V is TRBV5-1; perhaps TRBD1 as D (6 bases). V was shortened by 10 bases and J by 7 bases, with 15 bases between the two germline ends. The CDR3 is 11 amino acids. The germline V gene has CDR1 SGHRS and CDR2 YFSETQ. Full variable domain (outside the CDR3, taken from reference TRBV5-1 and TRBJ2-7): KAGVTQTPRYLIKTRGQQVTLSCSPISGHRSVSWYQQTPGQGLQFLFEYFSETQRNKGNFPGRFSGRQFSNSRSEMNVSTLELGDSALYLCAGQWAGEQYFGPGTRLTVT.

This clonotype appeared many times. This chain links TRBV11-2 with TRBJ2-1; D not resolved. Looked up from germline, CDR1 is SGHAT and CDR2 is FQNNGV. The CDR3 extends over 12 amino acids. The germline V and J ends were trimmed by 8 bases and 8 bases, with 13 bases remaining between them. This CDR3 reads CASQFIGDEQFF. The CDR3 nucleotides are TGTGCCAGCCAGTTCATTGGCGATGAGCAGTTCTTC.

The gene calls are TRBV3-1 and TRBJ1-5; possible D gene TRBD1, 6 bases. Germline V gives CDR1 LGHDT, CDR2 YNNKEL (reference sequence). V gave up 0 bases and J gave up 2 bases, with 11 bases separating them. The CDR3 loop spans 16 amino acids. The DNA of the CDR3 is TGTGCCAGCAGCCAAGACAGGGGCCAGGGCAATCAGCCCCAGCATTTT. Its protein product is CASSQDRGQGNQPQHF.

This clonotype came up a few times. The chain employs TRBV27 and TRBJ1-3, with D tentatively TRBD1 (6 bases). Trimming pared 5 bases from V and 2 bases from J, leaving 10 bases between. Germline CDR1 MNHEY, CDR2 SMNVEV (reference sequence). The CDR3 is 14 amino acids. The CDR3 is CASSPSGAGNTIYF. In DNA, the CDR3 is TGTGCCAGCAGTCCGTCAGGGGCTGGAAACACCATATATTTT.

The table lists this clonotype with a few counts. The rearrangement uses TRBV30 and TRBJ1-5; D is undetermined. The CDR3 is made up of 16 amino acids. With 1 base removed from V and 4 bases from J, the gap between germline ends came to 17 bases. In germline, CDR1 is GTSNPN, CDR2 SVGIG (reference sequence). CDR3 sequence: CAWSGYRPGDNQPQHF. The CDR3 bases are TGTGCCTGGAGTGGTTATCGGCCCGGGGATAATCAGCCCCAGCATTTT.